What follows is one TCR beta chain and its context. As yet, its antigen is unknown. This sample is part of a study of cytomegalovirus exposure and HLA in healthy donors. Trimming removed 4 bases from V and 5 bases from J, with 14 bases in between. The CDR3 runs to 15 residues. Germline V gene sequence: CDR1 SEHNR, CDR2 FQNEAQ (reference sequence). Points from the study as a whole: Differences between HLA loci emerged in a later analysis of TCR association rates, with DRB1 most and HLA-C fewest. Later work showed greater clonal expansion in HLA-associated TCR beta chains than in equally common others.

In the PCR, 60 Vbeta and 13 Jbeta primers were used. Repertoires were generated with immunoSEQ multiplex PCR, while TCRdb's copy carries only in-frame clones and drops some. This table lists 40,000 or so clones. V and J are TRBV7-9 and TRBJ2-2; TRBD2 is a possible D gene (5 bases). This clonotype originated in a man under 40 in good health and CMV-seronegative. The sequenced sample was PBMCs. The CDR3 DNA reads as TGTGCCAGCAGCTCAGGACTCCTGGGGACCGGGGAGCTGTTTTTT. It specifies CASSSGLLGTGELFF.